These 25 T cell receptor beta chains came from one sample sequenced in a study of T cell changes during pregnancy in multiple sclerosis. Some clones are missing from TCRdb's copy, which holds only in-frame ones; the method was immunoSEQ multiplex PCR. The sample has about 110,000 clones, 80% to 95% seen once. The material was peripheral blood, obtained after pregnancy. The receptors were sampled from a female donor with multiple sclerosis, enrolled in a pregnancy study.

This rearrangement joins TRBV29-1 to TRBJ1-2; TRBD1 is a possible D gene (5 bases). The CDR3 has 12 residues. V lost 5 bases to trimming and J lost 6 bases, with 13 bases between them. Germline loops: CDR1 SQVTM, CDR2 ANQGSEA. The CDR3 protein is CSVLQGLHGYTF. In nucleotides, the CDR3 is TGCAGCGTTCTTCAGGGCCTCCATGGCTACACCTTC. The full variable domain, with the rest looked up from reference TRBV29-1 and TRBJ1-2, is SAVISQKPSRDICQRGTSLTIQCQVDSQVTMMFWYRQQPGQSLTLIATANQGSEATYESGFVIDKFPISRPNLTFSTLTVSNMSPEDSSIYLCSVLQGLHGYTFGSGTRLTVV.

This clone was counted once. The rearrangement uses TRBV5-1 and TRBJ1-1, with D unresolved. CDR3 size: 14 residues. V lost 1 base to trimming and J lost 2 bases, with 9 bases between them. Germline CDR1 is SGHRS and CDR2 is YFSETQ. The CDR3 sequence is CASSLTGRNTEAFF. In DNA form, the CDR3 reads TGCGCCAGCAGCTTGACCGGTCGTAACACTGAAGCTTTCTTT.

The chain links TRBV4-2 to TRBJ1-1, with TRBD1 identical over 8 bases. Germline CDR1 reads LGHNA; CDR2 reads YNFKEQ. The trim removed 1 base at V and 4 bases at J, leaving 11 bases unmatched. This CDR3 has 17 amino acids. The CDR3, as DNA: TGTGCCAGCAGCCAAGGTGGGACAGGAAGAAGGGGCACTGAAGCTTTCTTT. It specifies CASSQGGTGRRGTEAFF.

The chain employs TRBV5-1 and TRBJ1-2, with a possible D match to TRBD1 (5 bases). This CDR3 comprises 14 residues. V lost 0 bases to trimming and J lost 4 bases, with 10 bases between them. The germline CDR1 and CDR2 sequences are SGHRS and YFSETQ. The CDR3 bases are TGCGCCAGCAGCTTGGTTTTGGGGGGCTATGGCTACACCTTC. Its translation is CASSLVLGGYGYTF.

The J gene is TRBJ1-2, the V gene TRBV9; perhaps TRBD1 as D (6 bases). Deletions cut 3 bases from V and 1 base from J, with 19 bases between. The germline gives CDR1 SGDLS, CDR2 YYNGEE. This CDR3 has 17 residues. The CDR3, as DNA: TGTGCCAGCAGCGAGATACTACAGGGATCTTTTAACTATGGCTACACCTTC. Protein product: CASSEILQGSFNYGYTF. The complete variable domain, with remaining parts taken from reference TRBV9 and TRBJ1-2, reads DSGVTQTPKHLITATGQRVTLRCSPRSGDLSVYWYQQSLDQGLQFLIQYYNGEERAKGNILERFSAQQFPDLHSELNLSSLELGDSALYFCASSEILQGSFNYGYTFGSGTRLTVV.

The chain links TRBV2 to TRBJ1-3; no firm D call. The V end lost 6 bases, the J end lost 0 bases, and 18 bases lay between the germline ends. The germline gives CDR1 SNHLY, CDR2 FYNNEI. The CDR3 is made up of 17 amino acids. The chain's CDR3 is CASSRFGSEGSGNTIYF. CDR3 coding DNA: TGTGCCAGCAGCCGGTTTGGAAGCGAGGGCTCTGGAAACACCATATATTTT.

This chain joins TRBV21-1 and TRBJ2-5; the D call in the table, TRBD2, was not verified against the DNA. TRBV21-1 is a known pseudogene. The length of the CDR3 is 15 residues. The CDR3 sequence: CASSPRTSGQETQYF. As DNA, the CDR3 is TGTGCCAGCAGCCCTCGGACTAGCGGACAAGAGACCCAGTACTTC.

This chain joins TRBV30 and TRBJ1-2; D unresolved. V was trimmed by 2 bases and J by 6 bases, leaving 7 bases between them. Germline CDR1 and CDR2: GTSNPN and SVGIG (reference sequence). The CDR3 sequence is 11 residues long. CDR3: CAWSSGNGYTF. CDR3 bases: TGTGCCTGGAGTTCCGGGAATGGCTACACCTTC.

The V gene is TRBV30, the J gene TRBJ1-1, with no clear D. Germline-derived CDR1 and CDR2 are GTSNPN and SVGIG (reference sequence). V lost 4 bases and J 2 bases, leaving 17 bases between the germline ends. The CDR3 runs to 15 residues. DNA of the CDR3: TGTGCCTGGATCAACCAGGAGGTCGGTAACACTGAAGCTTTCTTT. Translation gives CAWINQEVGNTEAFF.

The chain couples TRBV9 to TRBJ1-2, with D tentatively TRBD1 (6 bases). The CDR3 is 11 amino acids. V was shortened by 4 bases and J by 9 bases, with 10 bases between the two germline ends. CDR1 and CDR2 (germline): SGDLS, YYNGEE. The CDR3 here is CASSTGQSYTF. The CDR3 DNA is TGTGCCAGCAGCACTGGACAGAGCTACACCTTC. The full variable domain, completed using reference TRBV9 and TRBJ1-2, is DSGVTQTPKHLITATGQRVTLRCSPRSGDLSVYWYQQSLDQGLQFLIQYYNGEERAKGNILERFSAQQFPDLHSELNLSSLELGDSALYFCASSTGQSYTFGSGTRLTVV.

In nucleotides, the CDR3 is TGTGCCAGCAGTTTACGGCAAGAGACCCAGTACTTC. The encoded protein is CASSLRQETQYF. V is TRBV28 and J is TRBJ2-5, with D unresolved. The germline gives CDR1 MDHEN, CDR2 SYDVKM. V lost 2 bases, J lost 2 bases, and 3 bases lay in between. CDR3 length equals 12 residues.

The CDR3 nucleotides read TGTGCCAGCAGCTTAGGGCAGTCTTTCACAGATACGCAGTATTTT. It specifies CASSLGQSFTDTQYF. The chain recombines TRBV7-2 with TRBJ2-3; D ambiguous. This CDR3 comprises 15 residues. Germline loops: CDR1 SGHTA, CDR2 FQGNSA. The V gene lost 1 base and the J gene lost 2 bases, with 10 bases spanning the gap.

This chain joins TRBV5-6 and TRBJ2-7; 9 nucleotides match TRBD1. V shed 2 bases and J 3 bases; nucleotides not matched to a gene: 6. The length of the CDR3 is 15 residues. In germline, CDR1 is SGHDT, CDR2 YYEEEE. The CDR3 sequence is CASSFPTGGSYEQYF. CDR3 coding DNA: TGTGCCAGCAGCTTCCCGACAGGGGGAAGCTACGAGCAGTACTTC.

The V gene is TRBV6-6, the J gene TRBJ2-2; D is perhaps TRBD1 (6 bases). The germline V and J ends were trimmed by 2 bases and 8 bases, with 18 bases remaining between them. This CDR3 contains 16 residues. Germline V lookup: CDR1 MNHNY, CDR2 SVGAGI (reference sequence). As DNA, the CDR3 is TGTGCCAGCAGTTACCCTGAACAGGGCCCCCCGGGGGAGCTGTTTTTT. It specifies CASSYPEQGPPGELFF.

The chain has TRBV6-1 and TRBJ1-4, with a possible D match to TRBD1 (6 bases). The CDR3 totals 17 residues. Germline CDR1 reads MNHNS; CDR2 reads SASEGT. Trimming pared 3 bases from V and 8 bases from J, leaving 22 bases between. CDR3 region: CASSDFYGGGGREKLFF. CDR3 nucleotides: TGTGCCAGCAGTGATTTCTACGGGGGGGGCGGAAGAGAAAAACTGTTTTTT.

V is TRBV30 and J is TRBJ2-3; 8 bases map to TRBD1. CDR3 length: 15 amino acids. V dropped 1 base and J dropped 5; count of bases not matched to a gene: 8. CDR1 GTSNPN and CDR2 SVGIG come from the germline V gene (reference sequence). In DNA, the CDR3 is TGTGCCTGGAGTGGATCTGGGACAGGAATAGATACGCAGTATTTT. Residues: CAWSGSGTGIDTQYF.

The J gene is TRBJ2-3, the V gene TRBV5-4; 15 bases fit TRBD2. V lost 5 bases to trimming and J lost 4 bases; unmatched junction nucleotides: 5. The length of the CDR3 is 16 residues. CDR1 and CDR2 (germline): SGHNT, YYREEE (reference sequence). The CDR3 DNA is TGTGCCAGCAGTGCCAGGACTAGCGGGAGGGCAGATACGCAGTATTTT. Protein: CASSARTSGRADTQYF.

V and J are TRBV6-5 and TRBJ2-1, with TRBD2 identical over 10 bases. The V segment lost 0 bases and the J segment 6 bases; nucleotides outside the gene matches: 2. The CDR3 has 15 residues. CDR1 and CDR2 (germline): MNHEY, SVGAGI. The CDR3 DNA sequence: TGTGCCAGCAGTTACTCGAGACTAGCGGGCAATGAGCAGTTCTTC. Protein sequence: CASSYSRLAGNEQFF.

The chain couples TRBV6-1 to TRBJ2-1; D is possibly TRBD2 (5 bases). There are 14 residues in the CDR3. V was pared by 4 bases and J by 8 bases, with 15 bases between. The germline CDR1 and CDR2 sequences are MNHNS and SASEGT. The CDR3, as DNA: TGTGCCAGCAGTGGAGGCCGAGGGCCCCATGAGCAGTTCTTC. It encodes CASSGGRGPHEQFF.

This chain's CDR3 is CASSWANSGSLADTQYF. The CDR3 DNA sequence: TGTGCCAGCAGCTGGGCTAATAGCGGGAGCCTAGCAGATACGCAGTATTTT. The chain carries TRBV5-8 and TRBJ2-3; 9 bases are shared with TRBD2. V lost 3 bases and J lost 4; bases outside the gene matches: 12. CDR3 size: 17 residues. The germline V gene has CDR1 SGHTS and CDR2 YDEGEE.

V and J are TRBV5-1 and TRBJ1-1, with D possibly TRBD1 on 6 matching bases. V dropped 0 bases and J dropped 5 bases, with 17 bases sitting between them. This CDR3 comprises 16 residues. Looked up from germline, CDR1 is SGHRS and CDR2 is YFSETQ. CDR3 sequence (DNA): TGCGCCAGCAGCTTGGAACAGGGAACCTTCGGAACTGAAGCTTTCTTT. The encoded protein is CASSLEQGTFGTEAFF.

The J gene is TRBJ2-7, the V gene TRBV29-1; D might be TRBD2 (5 bases). The CDR3 has 11 residues. Trimming pared 6 bases from V and 0 bases from J, leaving 6 bases between. CDR1 is SQVTM and CDR2 is ANQGSEA in the germline V gene. The CDR3 DNA reads TGCAGCGTGGGGAGCTCCTACGAGCAGTACTTC. This encodes CSVGSSYEQYF.

The chain uses TRBV5-8 and TRBJ2-7; 13 bases map to TRBD2. V dropped 5 bases and J dropped 0; count of bases not matched to a gene: 11. The CDR3 extends over 18 amino acids. Germline CDR1 is SGHTS and CDR2 is YDEGEE. DNA of the CDR3: TGTGCCAGCAGTTGGGACAGGGGACTAGCGGGAAGCTCCTACGAGCAGTACTTC. Translation gives CASSWDRGLAGSSYEQYF.

This chain uses TRBV2 with TRBJ1-5; D is perhaps TRBD1 (5 bases). This CDR3 region has 16 residues. V lost 0 bases and J lost 3, with 12 bases in between. Germline V gene data show CDR1 as SNHLY and CDR2 as FYNNEI. CDR3 bases: TGTGCCAGCAGTGAAGCATTCGTTGGGGCCAATCAGCCCCAGCATTTT. Protein product: CASSEAFVGANQPQHF.

The chain carries TRBV5-4 and TRBJ1-2, with D possibly TRBD1 on 5 matching bases. This CDR3 has 16 residues. V lost 5 bases, J lost 6 bases, and 23 bases lay in between. Looked up from germline, CDR1 is SGHNT and CDR2 is YYREEE (reference sequence). CDR3 loop: CASSLVGSGGVDGYTF. Here the CDR3 DNA reads TGTGCCAGCAGTTTAGTTGGGTCGGGGGGAGTGGATGGCTACACCTTC.